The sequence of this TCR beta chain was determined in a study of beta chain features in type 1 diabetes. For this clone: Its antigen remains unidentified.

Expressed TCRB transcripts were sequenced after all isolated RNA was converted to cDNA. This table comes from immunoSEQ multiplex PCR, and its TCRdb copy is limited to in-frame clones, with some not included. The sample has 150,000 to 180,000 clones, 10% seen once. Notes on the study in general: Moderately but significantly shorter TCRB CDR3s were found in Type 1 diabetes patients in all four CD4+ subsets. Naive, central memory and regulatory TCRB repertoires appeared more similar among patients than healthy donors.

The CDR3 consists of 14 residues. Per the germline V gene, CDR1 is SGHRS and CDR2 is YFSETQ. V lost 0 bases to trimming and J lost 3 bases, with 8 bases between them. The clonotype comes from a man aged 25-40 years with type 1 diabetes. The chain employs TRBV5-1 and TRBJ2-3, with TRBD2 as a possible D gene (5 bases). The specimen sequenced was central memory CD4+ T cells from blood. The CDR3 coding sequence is TGCGCCAGCAGCTTGGGGGAGCGGACAGATACGCAGTATTTT. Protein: CASSLGERTDTQYF.